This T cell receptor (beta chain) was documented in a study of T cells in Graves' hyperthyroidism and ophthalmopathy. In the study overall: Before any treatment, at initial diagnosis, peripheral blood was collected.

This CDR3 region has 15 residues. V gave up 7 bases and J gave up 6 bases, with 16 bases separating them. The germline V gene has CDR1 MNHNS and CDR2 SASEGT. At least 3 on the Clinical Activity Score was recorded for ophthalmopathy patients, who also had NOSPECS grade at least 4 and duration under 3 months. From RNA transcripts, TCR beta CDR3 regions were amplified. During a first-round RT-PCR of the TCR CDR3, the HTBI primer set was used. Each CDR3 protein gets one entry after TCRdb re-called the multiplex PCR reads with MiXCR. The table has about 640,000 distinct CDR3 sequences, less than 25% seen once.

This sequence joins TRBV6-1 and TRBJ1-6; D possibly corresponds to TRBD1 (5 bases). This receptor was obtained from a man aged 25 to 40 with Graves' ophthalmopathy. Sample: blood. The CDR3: CASTQGKGFNSPLHF. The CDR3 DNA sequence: TGTGCCAGCACCCAAGGAAAGGGGTTTAATTCACCCCTCCACTTT.